These T cell receptor beta chains were read from a single sample in a study of blood T cell repertoires in COVID-19. This table comes from immunoSEQ multiplex PCR, and its TCRdb copy is limited to in-frame clones, with some not included. This sample has about 39,000 clones, with about 85% found just once. Sequencing was performed on peripheral blood. These receptor sequences come from a man in his 60s with acute or convalescent COVID-19. Each CDR3 is given with its conserved first and last residue. The D gene is left open where the match is weak. Clone size is stated in some rows and not others, as once, few, many or a class when expanded.

>-|TRBV18|-|TRBJ1-1
CASSPAQIMNTEAFF
TGTGCCAGCTCACCCGCACAGATCATGAACACTGAAGCTTTCTTT
>-|TRBV10-3|-|TRBJ2-7
CAIAGSSYEQYF
TGTGCCATCGCGGGGAGCTCCTACGAGCAGTACTTC
>-|TRBV19|-|TRBJ1-1
CASSIIPPRQMNTEAFF
TGTGCCAGTAGTATTATCCCCCCGCGACAGATGAACACTGAAGCTTTCTTT
>TRBD2|TRBV11-1|once|TRBJ2-7
CASSLEAGGTYEQYF
TGTGCCAGCAGCTTAGAGGCGGGAGGGACCTACGAGCAGTACTTC
>-|TRBV2|-|TRBJ2-7
CARRLLASTYEQYF
TGTGCCAGGCGGCTTCTGGCGTCTACCTACGAGCAGTACTTC
>TRBD1|TRBV3-1/TRBV3-2|-|TRBJ1-1
CASSQEQGATGAFF
TGTGCCAGCAGCCAAGAACAGGGGGCCACAGGAGCTTTCTTT
>TRBD2|TRBV19|once|TRBJ2-1
CASSKAGGHNEQFF
TGTGCCAGTAGTAAAGCGGGAGGACACAATGAGCAGTTCTTC
>TRBD2|TRBV2|-|TRBJ2-2
CASRFVSGRIGELFF
TGTGCCAGCAGATTTGTTAGCGGGAGGATCGGGGAGCTGTTTTTT
>-|TRBV7-2|-|TRBJ2-3
CASSSGLPFSTDTQYF
TGTGCCAGCAGCTCGGGACTCCCCTTTAGCACAGATACGCAGTATTTT
>TRBD1|TRBV6-6|-|TRBJ1-5
CASSTRTGGVRPQHF
TGTGCCAGCAGTACTCGGACAGGGGGCGTCAGGCCCCAGCATTTT
>-|TRBV4-1|-|TRBJ1-2
CASSQDAQGTNYGYTF
TGCGCCAGCAGCCAAGATGCGCAGGGGACTAACTATGGCTACACCTTC
>TRBD1|TRBV6-1|-|TRBJ1-2
CASSELGTVNYGYTF
TGTGCCAGCAGTGAATTAGGGACAGTCAACTATGGCTACACCTTC
>-|TRBV19|-|TRBJ2-7
CASTRGGANSYEQYF
TGTGCCAGTACCAGAGGGGGGGCAAACTCCTACGAGCAGTACTTC
>TRBD1|TRBV30|few|TRBJ2-2
CAWTPTGSGELFF
TGTGCCTGGACCCCGACAGGGTCGGGGGAGCTGTTTTTT
>TRBD1|TRBV24-1|-|TRBJ1-2
CATSDGDRRYEGYTF
TGTGCCACCAGTGACGGGGACAGGAGGTATGAAGGCTACACCTTC
>-|TRBV7-9|-|TRBJ2-5
CASSLGRGRVEETQYF
TGTGCCAGCAGCTTAGGCCGAGGCAGGGTGGAGGAGACCCAGTACTTC
>-|TRBV6-2/TRBV6-3|-|TRBJ1-5
CASSYLRPGDQPQHF
TGTGCCAGCAGTTATTTGAGGCCAGGGGATCAGCCCCAGCATTTT
>-|TRBV2|-|TRBJ1-2
CASSLRGNYGYTF
TGTGCCAGCAGTCTCAGGGGAAACTATGGCTACACCTTC
>TRBD1|TRBV5-1|once|TRBJ1-4
CASSRGQGGSEKLFF
TGCGCCAGCAGCCGCGGACAGGGTGGGAGCGAAAAACTGTTTTTT
>-|TRBV4-3|-|TRBJ1-1
CASSQGGPGKAFF
TGCGCCAGCAGCCAAGGGGGGCCGGGGAAAGCTTTCTTT
>TRBD1|TRBV6-2/TRBV6-3|once|TRBJ1-5
CASSFNRGGQPQHF
TGTGCCAGCAGCTTTAACAGGGGAGGACAGCCCCAGCATTTT
>TRBD2|TRBV6-1|-|TRBJ2-4
CASSEAGGAGGTKNIQYF
TGTGCCAGCAGTGAAGCGGGAGGAGCGGGAGGAACCAAAAACATTCAGTACTTC
>-|TRBV7-2|-|TRBJ1-1
CASSLDSFEAFF
TGTGCCAGCAGCTTAGACAGCTTTGAAGCTTTCTTT
>TRBD1|TRBV5-1|-|TRBJ2-1
CASSSRGLQGDEQFF
TGCGCCAGCAGCTCTAGGGGGCTCCAGGGAGATGAGCAGTTCTTC
>-|TRBV30|-|TRBJ1-1
CAWSSQVGTEAFF
TGTGCCTGGAGTTCACAGGTCGGCACTGAAGCTTTCTTT
>TRBD1|TRBV27|-|TRBJ1-5
CASSRGQFDQPQHF
TGTGCCAGCAGCCGGGGACAGTTTGATCAGCCCCAGCATTTT
>-|TRBV6-5|-|TRBJ2-2
CASYAGPGELFF
TGTGCCAGCTATGCAGGGCCCGGGGAGCTGTTTTTT
>-|TRBV21-1|-|TRBJ2-5
CASSKLIRTGGDETQYF
TGTGCCAGCAGCAAATTAATCCGGACAGGGGGCGATGAGACCCAGTACTTC
>-|TRBV5-5|once|TRBJ2-5
CASSLGRLVTQETQYF
TGTGCCAGCAGCTTGGGACGACTAGTAACCCAAGAGACCCAGTACTTC
>-|TRBV7-9|-|TRBJ2-7
CASSLTGEPYEQYF
TGTGCCAGCAGCTTAACGGGGGAGCCCTACGAGCAGTACTTC
>TRBD1|TRBV7-8|-|TRBJ2-1
CASSPRDRVNEQFF
TGTGCCAGCAGCCCGCGCGACAGGGTCAATGAGCAGTTCTTC